These 20 T cell receptor beta chains share one sample of origin, sequenced in a study of control samples from healthy donors and cancer patients. Libraries were prepared by immunoSEQ multiplex PCR; TCRdb keeps only in-frame clonotypes and omits some of them. The sample gives under 130,000 clones, 80% to 90% of which show up once; under 20% is in the top ten. Source material: PBMCs. The receptors derive from a man aged 60-69 years with lung cancer.

The chain carries TRBV27 and TRBJ2-7, with 7 bases that match TRBD2. From germline, CDR1 is MNHEY and CDR2 SMNVEV (reference sequence). The CDR3 runs 13 residues. Trimming removed 6 bases from V and 5 bases from J; junction bases left unmatched: 7. The chain's CDR3 is CASRISREDEQYF. The CDR3 DNA reads as TGTGCCAGCAGGATATCCCGGGAGGACGAGCAGTACTTC.

The rearrangement links TRBV4-1 to TRBJ2-2, with a tentative D call TRBD1 (6 bases). The CDR3 length is 16 residues. CDR1 and CDR2 from the germline V gene are MGHRA and YSYEKL. Trimming shortened V by 5 bases and J by 3 bases, and 16 bases separated the two germline ends. CDR3 protein: CASSILWTDDTGELFF. CDR3 DNA: TGCGCCAGCAGCATCTTATGGACAGACGACACCGGGGAGCTGTTTTTT.

The genes are TRBV18 and TRBJ1-1; no firm D call. CDR1 KGHSH and CDR2 LQKENI come from the germline V gene. The CDR3 length is 13 residues. Deletions cut 0 bases from V and 7 bases from J, with 9 bases between. CDR3 sequence (DNA): TGTGCCAGCTCACCACCTTCCCAAGTTGAAGCTTTCTTT. Residues: CASSPPSQVEAFF.

Notes on this clone: This CDR3 is also generated by other DNA sequences in the sample. J is TRBJ2-3 and V is TRBV27; D ambiguous. CDR3 length: 11 amino acids. The V gene's germline CDR1 is MNHEY and CDR2 SMNVEV (reference sequence). Trimming shortened V by 5 bases and J by 5 bases, and 5 bases separated the two germline ends. The CDR3 bases are TGTGCCAGCAGTCTGGGAGATACGCAGTATTTT. Translated, it gives CASSLGDTQYF.

The chain employs TRBV30 and TRBJ1-6; D remains ambiguous. Germline V gives CDR1 GTSNPN, CDR2 SVGIG (reference sequence). This CDR3 contains 17 residues. V was pared by 0 bases and J by 4 bases, with 16 bases between. The CDR3 nucleotides are TGTGCCTGGAGTGTACGGCCCGGCAGTCAGTATAATTCACCCCTCCACTTT. Translated: CAWSVRPGSQYNSPLHF.

V and J are TRBV24-1 and TRBJ2-1; D is undetermined. V dropped 9 bases and J dropped 5 bases, with 16 bases sitting between them. This CDR3 is built from 14 residues. Germline CDR1 reads KGHDR; CDR2 reads SFDVKD. The chain's CDR3 is CATSTAFSDNEQFF. In nucleotides, the CDR3 is TGTGCCACCTCTACAGCATTTTCTGACAATGAGCAGTTCTTC.

The V and J genes are TRBV18 and TRBJ2-1; D may match TRBD1 or TRBD2 (6 bases each). The germline CDR1 and CDR2 sequences are KGHSH and LQKENI. V lost 3 bases to trimming and J lost 8 bases, with 14 bases between them. The CDR3 totals 14 residues. The CDR3: CASSPMVRGDEQFF. CDR3 DNA: TGTGCCAGCTCACCCATGGTAAGGGGGGATGAGCAGTTCTTC.

The V call is TRBV5-1, the J call TRBJ1-2; D possibly corresponds to TRBD1 (6 bases). The germline CDR1 and CDR2 sequences are SGHRS and YFSETQ. This CDR3 is built from 16 residues. V was trimmed by 1 base and J by 2 bases, leaving 15 bases between them. The CDR3 sequence is CASSLNRAVENYGYTF. The CDR3 DNA follows: TGCGCCAGCAGCTTGAACAGGGCGGTAGAGAACTATGGCTACACCTTC.

The chain couples TRBV2 to TRBJ1-1, with TRBD1 identical over 7 bases. The germline CDR1 and CDR2 sequences are SNHLY and FYNNEI. CDR3 length equals 12 residues. The trim removed 4 bases at V and 8 bases at J, leaving 4 bases unmatched. The CDR3 sequence: CASSGDSLEAFF. The CDR3 DNA sequence: TGTGCCAGCAGTGGGGACAGCCTCGAAGCTTTCTTT.

The CDR3: CASSYGNQETQYF. DNA for the CDR3: TGTGCCAGCAGTTACGGTAACCAAGAGACCCAGTACTTC. This chain joins TRBV6-2 or TRBV6-3 and TRBJ2-5; D call uncertain. V was pared by 2 bases and J by 0 bases, with 4 bases between. CDR3 size: 13 residues. CDR1 is MNHEY and CDR2 is SVGEGT in the germline V gene.

The count of this clone is one. The chain joins TRBV27 to TRBJ2-6, with D possibly matching TRBD1 (6 bases). V lost 6 bases to trimming and J lost 0 bases, with 15 bases between them. The CDR3 is 17 residues long. Per germline, CDR1 MNHEY and CDR2 SMNVEV (reference sequence). CDR3: CASSRTEPSSGANVLTF. The CDR3, as DNA: TGTGCCAGCAGCCGGACAGAACCGAGCTCTGGGGCCAACGTCCTGACTTTC.

This clone was seen just once. The genes are TRBV25-1 and TRBJ2-3; tentatively, D is TRBD1 or TRBD2 (5 bases each). Germline loops: CDR1 MGHDK, CDR2 SYGVNS. The CDR3 has 16 amino acids. V dropped 6 bases and J dropped 1 base, with 17 bases sitting between them. The CDR3 reads CASRASGGWGTDTQYF. CDR3 DNA: TGTGCCAGCAGGGCCTCTGGGGGTTGGGGCACAGATACGCAGTATTTT.

This rearrangement joins TRBV5-6 to TRBJ1-4, with D maybe TRBD1 (6 bases). The V gene's germline CDR1 is SGHDT and CDR2 YYEEEE. V was cut by 0 bases and J by 7 bases, with 10 bases left in between. This CDR3 is built from 14 residues. The CDR3 nucleotides are TGTGCCAGCAGCTTGGACAGGGAAGGTGAAAAACTGTTTTTT. Translating it yields CASSLDREGEKLFF.

The V gene is TRBV4-1, the J gene TRBJ1-2; possible D gene TRBD1, 5 bases. Trimming pared 5 bases from V and 4 bases from J, leaving 17 bases between. This CDR3 comprises 15 residues. Germline CDR1 MGHRA, CDR2 YSYEKL. The CDR3 sequence is CASSAFGAGVYGYTF. The DNA of the CDR3 is TGCGCCAGCAGCGCTTTTGGGGCAGGAGTCTATGGCTACACCTTC.

This clone was counted a single time. CDR3 DNA sequence: TGTGCCAGCAGTGCGGGACTCTCCTACGAGCAGTACTTC. Amino acids: CASSAGLSYEQYF. The chain employs TRBV2 and TRBJ2-7, with TRBD2 as a possible D gene (6 bases). This CDR3 spans 13 amino acids. The germline CDR1 and CDR2 sequences are SNHLY and FYNNEI. Trimming took 4 bases from V and 0 from J, leaving 7 bases between them.

This clone was seen just once. The chain recombines TRBV6-1 with TRBJ2-7; 9 bases fit TRBD1. The CDR3 covers 14 residues. The J segment lost 2 bases and the V segment lost 2 bases, leaving 1 base of the junction unmatched. CDR1 MNHNS and CDR2 SASEGT come from the germline V gene. The DNA for the CDR3 is TGTGCCAGCAGTGAACGACAGGGGGCCTACGAGCAGTACTTC. It is translated as CASSERQGAYEQYF.

This rearrangement joins TRBV7-3 to TRBJ2-1, with 8 bases aligning to TRBD2. This CDR3 has 16 residues. Germline CDR1 and CDR2: SGHTA and FQGTGA. V was clipped by 4 bases and J by 2 bases; unmatched bases: 7. CDR3 DNA: TGTGCCAGCAGCTCCCGGGAGGGGCTAGCCTACAATGAGCAGTTCTTC. This encodes CASSSREGLAYNEQFF.

The gene calls are TRBV1 and TRBJ2-3; the table's D call, TRBD2, has no DNA check behind it. TRBV1 is noted as a pseudogene. This CDR3 contains 16 residues. CDR3 DNA: TGCACCAGCAGCCAGGGGACTAGCGGTAGCACAGATACGCAGTATTTT. This sequence encodes CTSSQGTSGSTDTQYF.

The chain combines TRBV27 with TRBJ1-1; possibly TRBD1 for D (5 bases). The length of the CDR3 is 13 residues. Germline CDR1 is MNHEY and CDR2 is SMNVEV (reference sequence). V was clipped by 3 bases and J by 3 bases, with 8 bases between them. The chain's CDR3 is CASSFSGDTEAFF. The CDR3 DNA follows: TGTGCCAGCAGTTTTTCGGGGGACACTGAAGCTTTCTTT.

The chain employs TRBV3-1 (or the pseudogene TRBV3-2) and TRBJ2-7; 8 bases fit TRBD1. J gave up 2 bases and V 6 bases, and 3 bases lay outside the gene matches. This CDR3 is built from 13 residues. In germline, CDR1 is LGHDT, CDR2 YNNKEL (reference sequence). The CDR3 sequence: CASRRQGTYEQYF. CDR3 coding DNA: TGTGCCAGCAGACGACAGGGGACCTACGAGCAGTACTTC.